The T cell receptor (beta chain) described here comes from a study of blood T cell repertoires in COVID-19. Study overall: The United States, Italy and Spain were the sources of the acute and convalescent COVID-19 samples.

Across 20 to 25 US areas, participants ranged in age from about 18 to 89 years. Participants reported their clinical history, and cohort assignment relied on those reports. Measured with immunoSEQ multiplex PCR; TCRdb has only the in-frame clones, and not every one. Of fewer than 500,000 clones in the sample, around nine tenths were seen once. CDR1 is KGHDR and CDR2 is SFDVKD in the germline V gene. V lost 7 bases and J lost 7; bases outside the gene matches: 1. This CDR3 has 12 amino acids. This clone was observed a single time. J is TRBJ2-1 and V is TRBV24-1; 9 nucleotides line up with TRBD1. This receptor was taken from a woman aged 30 to 39 with acute COVID-19. Sequencing was performed on PBMCs or T cells enriched from blood (not recorded which). CDR3 protein: CATSDRGNEQFF. The CDR3 bases are TGTGCCACCAGCGACAGGGGGAATGAGCAGTTCTTC.